The source of this T cell receptor beta chain is a study of blood T cell repertoires in COVID-19. Study information: Specimens from acute and convalescent COVID-19 originated in the United States, Italy and Spain.

Assignments of participants to cohorts depended upon their own reported clinical history. Trimming stripped 5 bases from V and 4 bases from J, with 10 bases between. Germline V gives CDR1 MNHEY, CDR2 SMNVEV (reference sequence). The CDR3 is made up of 13 amino acids. Original methodology: Quantification of nucleated cells was approximated via reference gene primer amplification. Data came from immunoSEQ multiplex PCR; TCRdb stores just in-frame clones and leaves some out. The D gene and trimming were derived from the DNA, and the V and J assignments and clone size from that table. The sample shows fewer than 350,000 clones, about 85% of them seen only once.

This receptor was taken from a woman aged 25 to 39 who had been exposed to COVID-19. The sample taken for sequencing was PBMCs or T cells enriched from blood (not recorded which). This chain connects TRBV27 to TRBJ2-3; weak D call: TRBD2 (6 bases). The CDR3 reads CASSPREADTQYF. The CDR3 coding sequence is TGTGCCAGCAGTCCCAGGGAGGCAGATACGCAGTATTTT.